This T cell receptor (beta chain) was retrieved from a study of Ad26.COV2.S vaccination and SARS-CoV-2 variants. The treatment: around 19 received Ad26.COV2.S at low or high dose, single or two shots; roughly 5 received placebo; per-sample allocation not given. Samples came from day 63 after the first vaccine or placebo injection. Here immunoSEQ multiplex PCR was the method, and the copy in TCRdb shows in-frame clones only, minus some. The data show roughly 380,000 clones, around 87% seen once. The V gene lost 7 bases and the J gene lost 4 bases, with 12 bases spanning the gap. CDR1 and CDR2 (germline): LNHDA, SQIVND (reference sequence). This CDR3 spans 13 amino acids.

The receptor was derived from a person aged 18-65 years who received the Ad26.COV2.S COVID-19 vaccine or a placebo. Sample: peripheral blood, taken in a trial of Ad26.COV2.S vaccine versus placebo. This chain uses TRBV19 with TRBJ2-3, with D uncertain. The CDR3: CASMDAVADTQYF. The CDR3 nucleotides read TGTGCCAGTATGGACGCTGTCGCAGATACGCAGTATTTT.